Listed here are 13 T cell receptor beta chains from one sample, sequenced in a study of STAT5B mutations in CD4+ large granular lymphocyte leukemia. The repertoire was sequenced with immunoSEQ multiplex PCR; TCRdb's copy has only in-frame clones and lacks some. The data hold roughly 41,000 clones, with about 80% observed a single time. Input material: CD4+ T cells from blood buffy coats. The receptor source for this set is a human donor in good health.

This sequence joins TRBV11-2 and TRBJ2-7, with 7 bases fitting TRBD1. The CDR3 loop spans 14 amino acids. V trimming: 1 base; J trimming: 2 bases; junction bases outside the gene matches: 2. CDR1 and CDR2 (germline): SGHAT, FQNNGV. The DNA for the CDR3 is TGTGCCAGCAGCTTAGGGACAGGTCCCTACGAGCAGTACTTC. Protein: CASSLGTGPYEQYF.

The chain employs TRBV12-5 and TRBJ2-2; 9 nucleotides align to TRBD1. Germline CDR1 and CDR2: LGHNT and FRNRAP. The length of the CDR3 is 14 residues. J lost 6 bases, V lost 7 bases, and 6 bases had no gene match. CDR3 in DNA: TGTGCTAGTGCCCAACAGGGGGCCTCCGGGGAGCTGTTTTTT. Translated, it gives CASAQQGASGELFF.

The V call is TRBV6-4, the J call TRBJ1-1; D not resolved. The CDR3 has 14 residues. Trimming took 0 bases from V and 0 from J, leaving 5 bases between them. Germline-derived CDR1 and CDR2 are MRHNA and SNTAGT. CDR3 sequence (DNA): TGTGCCAGCAGTGACTCGATGATGAACACTGAAGCTTTCTTT. Translation: CASSDSMMNTEAFF.

This rearrangement joins TRBV6-5 to TRBJ2-1, with a possible D match to TRBD1 (5 bases). CDR3 length: 13 residues. Per germline, CDR1 MNHEY and CDR2 SVGAGI. Trimming cost V 6 bases and J 3 bases, with 9 bases left between them. The CDR3 sequence is CASRPTDYNEQFF. The CDR3 region has the DNA TGTGCCAGCAGACCGACAGACTACAATGAGCAGTTCTTC.

The V gene is TRBV29-1, the J gene TRBJ2-3; D might be TRBD1 (5 bases). The CDR3 has 13 residues. V lost 7 bases and J 0 bases, leaving 11 bases between the germline ends. The germline CDR1 and CDR2 sequences are SQVTM and ANQGSEA. CDR3 bases: TGCAGCGCAGGACACTCTAGCACAGATACGCAGTATTTT. This translates into CSAGHSSTDTQYF.

The V and J genes are TRBV4-1 and TRBJ1-1, with 9 bases identical to TRBD1. V lost 4 bases, J lost 6 bases, and 6 bases stayed unmatched. This CDR3 is 14 amino acids long. Germline CDR1 and CDR2: MGHRA and YSYEKL. This CDR3 reads CASSRGTGSPEAFF. CDR3 DNA: TGCGCCAGCAGCCGCGGGACAGGGTCTCCTGAAGCTTTCTTT.

The chain joins TRBV5-1 to TRBJ2-1; D gene unclear. The germline V and J ends were trimmed by 1 base and 0 bases, with 14 bases remaining between them. This CDR3 spans 17 amino acids. Germline assignment: CDR1 SGHRS and CDR2 YFSETQ. CDR3 bases: TGCGCCAGCAGCTTGATGGGAACTTTAAACTCCTACAATGAGCAGTTCTTC. It is translated as CASSLMGTLNSYNEQFF.

This chain uses TRBV11-2 with TRBJ2-3; possible D gene TRBD1, 5 bases. Per the germline V gene, CDR1 is SGHAT and CDR2 is FQNNGV. This CDR3 region has 14 residues. V was clipped by 1 base and J by 8 bases, with 13 bases between them. The CDR3 loop reads CASSLAAGQGTQYF. CDR3 DNA: TGTGCCAGCAGCTTAGCGGCAGGGCAGGGTACGCAGTATTTT.

The V and J genes are TRBV4-3 and TRBJ2-2; the match to TRBD2 covers 12 bases. The CDR3 runs 17 residues. CDR1 and CDR2 (germline): LGHNA, YSLEER. V gave up 3 bases and J gave up 5 bases; unmatched junction bases: 7. The CDR3 sequence: CASSHSSGRARTGELFF. CDR3 in DNA: TGCGCCAGCAGCCACTCTAGCGGGAGGGCGCGGACCGGGGAGCTGTTTTTT.

V is TRBV10-3 and J is TRBJ2-3, with a tentative D call TRBD1 (6 bases). CDR3 length equals 15 residues. Germline assignment: CDR1 ENHRY and CDR2 SYGVKD. V shed 8 bases and J shed 5 bases, with 20 bases lying between them. CDR3 sequence: CAIGSQGQTGDTQYF. The DNA of the CDR3 is TGTGCCATCGGATCCCAGGGGCAAACAGGAGATACGCAGTATTTT.

The V gene is TRBV6-1, the J gene TRBJ2-1; 7 bases fit TRBD1. The length of the CDR3 is 16 residues. V dropped 4 bases and J dropped 2; count of bases not matched to a gene: 8. Germline CDR1 reads MNHNS; CDR2 reads SASEGT. This CDR3 is CASSGTRDSPYNEQFF. CDR3 DNA sequence: TGTGCCAGCAGTGGCACCCGGGACAGTCCCTACAATGAGCAGTTCTTC.

The chain is built from TRBV13 and TRBJ2-7, with 10 bases fitting TRBD1. Germline values: CDR1 PRHDT, CDR2 FYEKMQ (reference sequence). The CDR3 totals 13 residues. The V segment lost 7 bases and the J segment 6 bases; nucleotides outside the gene matches: 6. The CDR3 DNA is TGTGCCAGCACCGGGGGACAGGGGCGCGAGCAGTACTTC. Its protein is CASTGGQGREQYF.

This clone showed up just a few times. The V call is TRBV2, the J call TRBJ1-5; no clear D gene. The CDR3 sequence is 13 residues long. Looked up from germline, CDR1 is SNHLY and CDR2 is FYNNEI. V gave up 10 bases and J gave up 6 bases, with 16 bases separating them. The CDR3 loop reads CAIMVGLGQPQHF. CDR3 bases: TGTGCCATTATGGTAGGGCTGGGTCAGCCCCAGCATTTT. The full variable domain, in which reference TRBV2 and TRBJ1-5 provide the parts outside the CDR3, is EPEVTQTPSHQVTQMGQEVILRCVPISNHLYFYWYRQILGQKVEFLVSFYNNEISEKSEIFDDQFSVERPDGSNFTLKIRSTKLEDSAMYFCAIMVGLGQPQHFGDGTRLSIL.